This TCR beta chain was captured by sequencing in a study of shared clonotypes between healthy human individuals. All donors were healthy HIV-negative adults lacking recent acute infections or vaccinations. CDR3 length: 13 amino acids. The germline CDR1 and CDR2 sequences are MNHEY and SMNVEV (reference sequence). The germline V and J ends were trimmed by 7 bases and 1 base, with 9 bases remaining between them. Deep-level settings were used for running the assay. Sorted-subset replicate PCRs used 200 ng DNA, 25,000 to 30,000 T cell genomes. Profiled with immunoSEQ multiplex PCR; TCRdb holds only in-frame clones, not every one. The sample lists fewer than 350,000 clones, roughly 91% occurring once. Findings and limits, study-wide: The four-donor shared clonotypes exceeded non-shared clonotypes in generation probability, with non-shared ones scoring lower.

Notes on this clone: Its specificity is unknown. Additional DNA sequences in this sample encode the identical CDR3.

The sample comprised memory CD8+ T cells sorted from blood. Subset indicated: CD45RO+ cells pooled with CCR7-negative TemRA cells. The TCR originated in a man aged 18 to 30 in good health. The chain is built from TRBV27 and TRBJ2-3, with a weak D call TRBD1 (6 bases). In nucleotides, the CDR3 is TGTGCCAGCATAGCAGGGGGCACAGATACGCAGTATTTT. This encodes CASIAGGTDTQYF.